The rows below give T cell receptor beta chains drawn from one sample of a study of blood T cell repertoires in COVID-19. Repertoires were generated with immunoSEQ multiplex PCR, while TCRdb's copy carries only in-frame clones and drops some. The sample comprises 120,000 to 150,000 clones, 88% of which are singletons, and roughly 2.1% rests with the top ten. The sequenced sample consisted of peripheral blood. The receptors shown here come from a human donor in a cohort sampled during active COVID-19. The conserved cysteine and the conserved F or W are not part of the CDR3 here. Each record gives: J gene, V gene, clone size, CDR3 protein. Clone size, where shown, is once, few, many, or a class for clones that have expanded.

TRBJ1-2	TRBV11-2	NA	ASSLGPGQVFYGYT
TRBJ1-2	TRBV18	NA	ASSPRSGRFGGYT
TRBJ2-1	TRBV7-3	NA	ASSLGTSGNNEQF
TRBJ2-3	TRBV11-3	NA	ASSLSGGDTQY
TRBJ1-6	TRBV9	NA	ASSVGLGRAGSPLH
TRBJ1-2	TRBV4-1	NA	ASSQDLGTANYGYT
TRBJ2-5	TRBV7-2	NA	ASSLGGVGETQY
TRBJ2-7	TRBV7-2	NA	ASSLEASGRYGQY
TRBJ2-1	TRBV6-5	many	ASYRGLAGVNEQF
TRBJ2-3	TRBV6-2/TRBV6-3	NA	ASSLQADTQY
TRBJ1-2	TRBV5-1	NA	ASSLEGQGVHGYT
TRBJ2-7	TRBV21-1	NA	ASSKNPGTGHEQY
TRBJ2-3	TRBV30	NA	AWERSGSTDTQY
TRBJ2-2	TRBV7-3	NA	ASSPPSGGVTGELF
TRBJ2-5	TRBV5-4	NA	ASSLRSPGETQY
TRBJ2-5	TRBV12-3/TRBV12-4	NA	ASSSRSRETQY
TRBJ1-5	TRBV27	NA	ASSPDRAVSNQPQH
TRBJ2-7	TRBV30	NA	AWSGAGGTGLTEQY
TRBJ1-1	TRBV5-1	NA	ASSLAGTGGYTEAF
TRBJ2-5	TRBV7-9	NA	ASSSKDRVETQY
TRBJ2-1	TRBV5-1	NA	ASSWSGGFRNEQF
TRBJ2-1	TRBV29-1	NA	SGPILEASSYNEQF
TRBJ1-5	TRBV4-3	NA	ASSQGRVQPQH
TRBJ1-5	TRBV7-2	NA	ASSLGSGAGNNQPQH
TRBJ2-2	TRBV24-1	NA	ATSGRSTGELF
TRBJ2-3	TRBV29-1	NA	SVVGGRALRGDTQY
TRBJ1-5	TRBV6-1	NA	ASSEAGQLPQH
TRBJ1-2	TRBV6-5	NA	ASRTPQGLNGYT